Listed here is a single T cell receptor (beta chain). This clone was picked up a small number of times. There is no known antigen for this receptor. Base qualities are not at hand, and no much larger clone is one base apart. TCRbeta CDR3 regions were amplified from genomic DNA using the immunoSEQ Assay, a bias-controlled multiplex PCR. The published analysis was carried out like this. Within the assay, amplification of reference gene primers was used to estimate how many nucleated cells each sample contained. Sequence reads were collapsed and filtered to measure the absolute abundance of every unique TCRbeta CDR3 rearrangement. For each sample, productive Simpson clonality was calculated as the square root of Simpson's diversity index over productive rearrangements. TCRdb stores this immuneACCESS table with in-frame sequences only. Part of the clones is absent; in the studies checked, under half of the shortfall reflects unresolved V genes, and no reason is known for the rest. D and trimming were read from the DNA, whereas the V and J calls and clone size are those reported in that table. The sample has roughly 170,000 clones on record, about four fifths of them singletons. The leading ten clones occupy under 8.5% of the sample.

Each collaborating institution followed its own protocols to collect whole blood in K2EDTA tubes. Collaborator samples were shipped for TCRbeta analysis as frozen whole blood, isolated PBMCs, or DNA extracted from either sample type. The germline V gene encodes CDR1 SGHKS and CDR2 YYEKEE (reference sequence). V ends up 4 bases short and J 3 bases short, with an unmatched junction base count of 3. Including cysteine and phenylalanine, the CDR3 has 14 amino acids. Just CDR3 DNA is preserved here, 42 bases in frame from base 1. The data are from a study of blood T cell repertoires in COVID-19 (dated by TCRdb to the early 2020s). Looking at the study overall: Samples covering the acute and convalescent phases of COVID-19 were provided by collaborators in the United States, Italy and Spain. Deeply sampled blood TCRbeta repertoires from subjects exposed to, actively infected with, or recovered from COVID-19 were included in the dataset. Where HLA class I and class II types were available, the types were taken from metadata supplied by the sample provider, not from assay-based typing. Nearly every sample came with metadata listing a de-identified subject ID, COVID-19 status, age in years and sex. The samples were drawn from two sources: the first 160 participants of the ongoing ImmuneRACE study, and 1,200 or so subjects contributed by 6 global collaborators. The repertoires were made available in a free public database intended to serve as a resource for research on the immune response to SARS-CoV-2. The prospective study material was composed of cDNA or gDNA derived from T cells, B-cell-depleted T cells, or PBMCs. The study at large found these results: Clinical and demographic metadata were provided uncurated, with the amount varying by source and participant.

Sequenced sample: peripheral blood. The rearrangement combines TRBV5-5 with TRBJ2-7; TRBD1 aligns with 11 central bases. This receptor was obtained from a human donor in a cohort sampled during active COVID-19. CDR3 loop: CASSPGTGGYEQYF. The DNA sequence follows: TGTGCCAGCAGCCCAGGGACAGGGGGCTACGAGCAGTACTTC. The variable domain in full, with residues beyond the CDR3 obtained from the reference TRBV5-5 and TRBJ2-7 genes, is DAGVTQSPTHLIKTRGQQVTLRCSPISGHKSVSWYQQVLGQGPQFIFQYYEKEERGRGNFPDRFSARQFPNYSSELNVNALLLGDSALYLCASSPGTGGYEQYFGPGTRLTVT.